The 23 T cell receptor beta chains presented below share a single source sample, sequenced in a study of blood T cells in healthy people across ages. A J-beta primer mix and a sample-barcoded 5' primer were used in a second PCR of roughly 6 to 11 cycles. TCRdb re-derived calls from the 5' RACE reads in MiXCR, one entry per CDR3 protein. The sample shows just over 800,000 distinct CDR3 sequences, about 62% of them seen only once. The sequencing input was blood. These receptors were collected from a man younger than 45 in good health.

This clonotype has a handful of counts. The chain recombines TRBV20-1 with TRBJ1-1; unclear D gene. The CDR3 runs 13 residues. CDR1 DFQATT and CDR2 SNEGSKA come from the germline V gene (reference sequence). The ends were cut back, 3 bases at V and 5 bases at J, with 13 bases in the middle. The CDR3 DNA sequence: TGCAGTGCTAGCCGGACTAGGAAAACTGAAGCTTTCTTT. Protein product: CSASRTRKTEAFF.

The chain is built from TRBV29-1 and TRBJ2-5; tentative D call: TRBD2 (7 bases). The CDR3 sequence is 14 residues long. With 6 bases removed from V and 5 bases from J, the gap between germline ends came to 19 bases. Germline values: CDR1 SQVTM, CDR2 ANQGSEA. Here the CDR3 reads CSVGGGTLGETQYF. CDR3 in DNA: TGCAGCGTGGGAGGGGGGACTCTTGGGGAGACCCAGTACTTC.

This clonotype was observed a handful of times. V is TRBV12-3 or TRBV12-4 and J is TRBJ2-4; tentative D call: TRBD2 (6 bases). V dropped 5 bases and J dropped 0 bases, with 11 bases sitting between them. CDR3 size: 15 residues. The DNA of the CDR3 is TGTGCCAGCAGTGGGACTCGGGCAGCCAAAAACATTCAGTACTTC. This sequence encodes CASSGTRAAKNIQYF.

This clonotype was observed a few times. The chain recombines TRBV6-5 with TRBJ2-1; 9 positions agree with TRBD1. Germline values: CDR1 MNHEY, CDR2 SVGAGI. CDR3 length: 15 residues. The ends lost 6 bases at V and 7 bases at J; junction bases unmatched: 10. The CDR3 coding sequence is TGTGCCAGCAGGACCCCGGGACAGGGAGCGAATGAGCAGTTCTTC. It specifies CASRTPGQGANEQFF.

The chain uses TRBV12-3 or TRBV12-4 and TRBJ2-5, with a tentative D call TRBD2 (6 bases). V was cut by 5 bases and J by 1 base, with 14 bases left in between. The CDR3 contains 15 residues. The chain's CDR3 is CASSPRTTTQETQYF. CDR3 bases: TGTGCCAGCAGTCCCCGGACTACCACCCAAGAGACCCAGTACTTC.

Many counts were recorded for this clonotype. V gene TRBV29-1 combines with J gene TRBJ2-3; 10 bases are shared with TRBD1. The CDR3 is 12 residues long. The V segment lost 7 bases and the J segment 6 bases; nucleotides outside the gene matches: 4. The V gene's germline CDR1 is SQVTM and CDR2 ANQGSEA. CDR3 loop: CSGGTGADTQYF. CDR3 DNA sequence: TGCAGCGGGGGGACAGGGGCCGATACGCAGTATTTT.

The chain combines TRBV7-2 with TRBJ2-3, with 9 nucleotides matching TRBD2. This CDR3 has 15 residues. The germline V gene encodes CDR1 SGHTA and CDR2 FQGNSA. J gave up 4 bases and V 5 bases, and 7 bases lay outside the gene matches. CDR3 sequence: CASSPYSGSADTQYF. CDR3 coding DNA: TGTGCCAGCAGCCCCTATAGCGGGAGTGCAGATACGCAGTATTTT.

This chain links TRBV6-5 with TRBJ2-5, with D hard to call. The V gene's germline CDR1 is MNHEY and CDR2 SVGAGI. V lost 4 bases, J lost 5 bases, and 8 bases lay in between. This CDR3 has 12 residues. The CDR3 DNA is TGTGCCAGCAGTTCTGCTTGGGAGACCCAGTACTTC. Its translation is CASSSAWETQYF.

The chain employs TRBV2 and TRBJ2-3, with 10 bases fitting TRBD2. This CDR3 is built from 14 residues. V dropped 10 bases and J dropped 6; count of bases not matched to a gene: 10. Per the germline V gene, CDR1 is SNHLY and CDR2 is FYNNEI. CDR3 bases: TGTGCCACCCTTGAGCGGGAGGGCGCGGATACGCAGTATTTT. Protein: CATLEREGADTQYF.

This chain uses TRBV7-9 with TRBJ2-7; TRBD1 matches 11 bases. The CDR3 extends over 16 amino acids. With 3 bases clipped from V and 4 bases from J, the junction kept 8 bases outside the gene matches. The germline gives CDR1 SEHNR, CDR2 FQNEAQ (reference sequence). As DNA, the CDR3 is TGTGCCAGCAGCTTGACGGGACAGGGGGACGAGTACGAGCAGTACTTC. Translating it yields CASSLTGQGDEYEQYF. Based on the CDR3 plus reference TRBV7-9 and TRBJ2-7, the full variable domain is DTGVSQNPRHKITKRGQNVTFRCDPISEHNRLYWYRQTLGQGPEFLTYFQNEAQLEKSRLLSDRFSAERPKGSFSTLEIQRTEQGDSAMYLCASSLTGQGDEYEQYFGPGTRLTVT.

The rearrangement uses TRBV12-3 or TRBV12-4 and TRBJ2-3; 14 bases fit TRBD2. J was trimmed by 6 bases and V by 5 bases; bases with no gene match: 4. The CDR3 is 15 residues long. Here the CDR3 reads CASSRLAGGSDTQYF. Here the CDR3 DNA reads TGTGCCAGCAGTCGACTAGCGGGGGGGTCGGATACGCAGTATTTT.

The chain joins TRBV7-9 to TRBJ2-1; 7 nucleotides agree with TRBD2. V dropped 5 bases and J dropped 2; count of bases not matched to a gene: 6. The germline V gene encodes CDR1 SEHNR and CDR2 FQNEAQ (reference sequence). This CDR3 is built from 15 residues. The CDR3, as DNA: TGTGCCAGCAGCGCCCCCGGGGGGACCTACAATGAGCAGTTCTTC. Protein sequence: CASSAPGGTYNEQFF.

The rearrangement joins TRBV6-2 or TRBV6-3 to TRBJ1-1; D call uncertain. Trimming pared 6 bases from V and 0 bases from J, leaving 20 bases between. CDR3 length: 17 residues. The germline V gene has CDR1 MNHEY and CDR2 SVGEGT. The DNA of the CDR3 is TGTGCCAGCAGATTGTCCCTCCACGGACTTTTGAACACTGAAGCTTTCTTT. This encodes CASRLSLHGLLNTEAFF.

Here the CDR3 reads CASRMGPEETQYF. In DNA, the CDR3 is TGTGCCAGCAGAATGGGCCCAGAAGAGACCCAGTACTTC. The chain joins TRBV12-3 or TRBV12-4 to TRBJ2-5; D is ambiguous. Trimming shortened V by 6 bases and J by 3 bases, and 11 bases separated the two germline ends. This CDR3 is 13 amino acids long.

This sequence joins TRBV6-5 and TRBJ2-3; TRBD2 aligns across 9 bases. This CDR3 is built from 17 residues. V was clipped by 2 bases and J by 2 bases; unmatched bases: 8. Germline loops: CDR1 MNHEY, CDR2 SVGAGI. For the CDR3, the DNA is TGTGCCAGCAGTTACCTGACGCGGGGGGGCGACACAGATACGCAGTATTTT. It is translated as CASSYLTRGGDTDTQYF.

J is TRBJ1-4 and V is TRBV12-3 or TRBV12-4; 7 nucleotides line up with TRBD1. The CDR3 is 15 residues long. V was pared by 6 bases and J by 4 bases, with 8 bases of the junction left unmatched. Here the CDR3 reads CASSPGQLNNEKLFF. The CDR3 nucleotides read TGTGCCAGCAGCCCGGGACAGCTAAATAATGAAAAACTGTTTTTT.

This clonotype was counted a single time. The chain has TRBV10-3 and TRBJ1-4; TRBD1 might be the D (5 bases). The V end was cut by 6 bases, the J end by 3 bases, with 20 bases between. The CDR3 is 17 amino acids. CDR1 ENHRY and CDR2 SYGVKD come from the germline V gene. The CDR3 region is CAISELGQGAANEKLFF. As DNA, the CDR3 is TGTGCCATCAGCGAACTCGGACAAGGGGCCGCTAATGAAAAACTGTTTTTT.

V gene TRBV3-1 combines with J gene TRBJ2-1, with a tentative D call TRBD2 (5 bases). Germline V gives CDR1 LGHDT, CDR2 YNNKEL (reference sequence). Trimming took 2 bases from V and 4 from J, leaving 12 bases between them. The CDR3 contains 15 residues. This chain's CDR3 is CASSQLSGLYNEQFF. The CDR3 nucleotides are TGTGCCAGCAGCCAATTGTCGGGATTATACAATGAGCAGTTCTTC.

This clonotype was counted a few times. J is TRBJ2-7 and V is TRBV5-1, with TRBD1 matching 7 bases. CDR1 SGHRS and CDR2 YFSETQ come from the germline V gene. The CDR3 is made up of 17 amino acids. The V gene end was trimmed by 4 bases and the J gene end by 2 bases; junction bases not matched to a gene: 15. The CDR3 here is CASSAKPTGTATYEQYF. The CDR3, as DNA: TGCGCCAGCAGCGCGAAGCCGACAGGGACAGCGACCTACGAGCAGTACTTC.

This chain uses TRBV12-3 or TRBV12-4 with TRBJ1-5; D is uncertain. Trimming cost V 4 bases and J 6 bases, with 16 bases left between them. This CDR3 spans 15 amino acids. The CDR3 DNA follows: TGTGCCAGCAGTTGGGCAGGCCCTGGGAGTCAGCCCCAGCATTTT. Its protein product is CASSWAGPGSQPQHF.

The chain has TRBV5-1 and TRBJ2-5, with D possibly called TRBD1 or TRBD2 (5 bases each). The tail of the sequence fits TRBJ2-7 better, so the J call may be wrong. Germline V gene sequence: CDR1 SGHRS, CDR2 YFSETQ. This CDR3 has 16 residues. The CDR3 nucleotides read TGCGCCAGCAGCCCCGAACCGGGACGTTCACAAGTCGAGCAGTACTTC. Amino acid sequence: CASSPEPGRSQVEQYF.

The V gene is TRBV24-1, the J gene TRBJ2-5; 10 bases align to TRBD2. The CDR3 covers 18 residues. The V gene end was trimmed by 0 bases and the J gene end by 11 bases; junction bases not matched to a gene: 17. Germline V gives CDR1 KGHDR, CDR2 SFDVKD. The CDR3 sequence: CATSDLKLMASGGNEQYF. The CDR3 region has the DNA TGTGCCACCAGTGATTTGAAGCTTATGGCTAGCGGGGGTAATGAGCAGTACTTC.

Concerning this clonotype: Germline and junction disagree at one end, which may indicate a read error. The CDR3 spells CTSSSRGGSGANVLTF. DNA for the CDR3: TGTACCAGCAGCTCCAGGGGCGGGTCTGGGGCCAACGTCCTGACTTTC. The chain combines TRBV7-9 with TRBJ2-6, with TRBD1 as a possible D gene (6 bases). CDR3 size: 16 residues. Germline CDR1 SEHNR, CDR2 FQNEAQ (reference sequence).